Listed here are 18 T cell receptor beta chains from one sample, sequenced in a study of T cells in localized non-small cell lung cancer. Some clones are missing from TCRdb's copy, which holds only in-frame ones; the method was immunoSEQ multiplex PCR. The sample contains about 52,000 clones, 86% of which appear only once. This material consisted of peripheral blood, taken before any cancer treatment. Source of these receptors: a male donor at least 60 years old with stage III squamous cell lung carcinoma.

The chain carries TRBV9 and TRBJ2-1, with D hard to call. Germline CDR1 SGDLS, CDR2 YYNGEE. The CDR3 covers 13 residues. Trimming took off 2 bases at V and 4 bases at J, with 7 bases between the two ends. CDR3 protein: CASSVAEYNEQFF. CDR3 DNA sequence: TGTGCCAGCAGCGTGGCCGAATACAATGAGCAGTTCTTC.

V is TRBV7-6 and J is TRBJ2-7, with D unresolved. This CDR3 region has 14 residues. V was cut by 5 bases and J by 3 bases, with 14 bases left in between. Germline V gives CDR1 SGHVS, CDR2 FNYEAQ. CDR3 in DNA: TGTGCCAGCAGCCCTACACCTCGGAGCTACGAGCAGTACTTC. Encoded protein: CASSPTPRSYEQYF.

V is TRBV2 and J is TRBJ2-3; D not certain. Germline V lookup: CDR1 SNHLY, CDR2 FYNNEI. The CDR3 has 13 amino acids. The germline V and J ends were trimmed by 6 bases and 0 bases, with 7 bases remaining between them. The CDR3 DNA follows: TGTGCCAGCAGCCCCGGGAGCACAGATACGCAGTATTTT. It yields the protein CASSPGSTDTQYF.

This chain uses TRBV7-6 with TRBJ1-3; TRBD1 is a possible D gene (5 bases). V was pared by 5 bases and J by 0 bases, with 8 bases between. The CDR3 is made up of 14 amino acids. The germline CDR1 and CDR2 sequences are SGHVS and FNYEAQ. The CDR3 DNA reads as TGTGCCAGCAGCCCTAGGGGCTCTGGAAACACCATATATTTT. As protein: CASSPRGSGNTIYF.

The genes are TRBV7-9 and TRBJ1-6; weak D call: TRBD1 (6 bases). The CDR3 length is 14 residues. From germline, CDR1 is SEHNR and CDR2 FQNEAQ (reference sequence). Trimming cost V 7 bases and J 5 bases, with 12 bases left between them. CDR3 sequence reads: CASKGRGDNSPLHF. The CDR3 region has the DNA TGTGCCAGCAAAGGAAGGGGGGATAATTCACCCCTCCACTTT. Complete variable domain (other parts from reference TRBV7-9 and TRBJ1-6): DTGVSQNPRHKITKRGQNVTFRCDPISEHNRLYWYRQTLGQGPEFLTYFQNEAQLEKSRLLSDRFSAERPKGSFSTLEIQRTEQGDSAMYLCASKGRGDNSPLHFGNGTRLTVT.

The rearrangement uses TRBV7-2 and TRBJ2-7; tentative D call: TRBD1 (6 bases). The germline V gene encodes CDR1 SGHTA and CDR2 FQGNSA. V lost 5 bases to trimming and J lost 2 bases, with 13 bases between them. The CDR3 has 14 amino acids. The CDR3 protein is CASSLGGGAYEQYF. The CDR3, as DNA: TGTGCCAGCAGCCTAGGGGGTGGGGCCTACGAGCAGTACTTC.

The CDR3 loop reads CASSLALGAGGLGHQETQYF. The CDR3, as DNA: TGTGCCAGCAGCTTGGCCCTCGGGGCCGGGGGACTGGGGCACCAAGAGACCCAGTACTTC. The chain employs TRBV5-5 and TRBJ2-5; D perhaps matches TRBD2 (6 bases). Trimming left V 0 bases short and J 0 bases short, with 24 bases between. This CDR3 has 20 residues. Per the germline V gene, CDR1 is SGHKS and CDR2 is YYEKEE (reference sequence).

This clone was seen only once. V is TRBV5-4 and J is TRBJ2-2; 7 bases align to TRBD2. V gave up 6 bases and J gave up 9 bases; unmatched junction bases: 14. Germline CDR1 and CDR2: SGHNT and YYREEE (reference sequence). The length of the CDR3 is 15 residues. This CDR3 reads CASTQPGGEGRELFF. The CDR3 bases are TGTGCCAGCACTCAACCTGGGGGGGAAGGCCGGGAGCTGTTTTTT. The entire variable domain, with the rest obtained from reference TRBV5-4 and TRBJ2-2, is as follows: ETGVTQSPTHLIKTRGQQVTLRCSSQSGHNTVSWYQQALGQGPQFIFQYYREEENGRGNFPPRFSGLQFPNYSSELNVNALELDDSALYLCASTQPGGEGRELFFGEGSRLTVL.

In regard to this clone: One junction end does not reproduce the germline sequence, and a read error may be involved. The gene calls are TRBV10-3 and TRBJ2-1; TRBD2 matches 11 bases. Germline loops: CDR1 ENHRY, CDR2 SYGVKD. The CDR3 covers 15 residues. The CDR3 loop is CATSRTGGLAEDGLF. The CDR3, as DNA: TGTGCCACCAGTCGCACGGGGGGACTAGCGGAGGACGGGCTCTTC.

This clone appeared a few times. This rearrangement joins TRBV19 to TRBJ2-1; tentatively, D is TRBD2 (5 bases). Germline values: CDR1 LNHDA, CDR2 SQIVND (reference sequence). The ends were cut back, 5 bases at V and 8 bases at J, with 19 bases in the middle. This CDR3 is built from 15 residues. CDR3 coding DNA: TGTGCCAGTAGTCGACAAGACCCCTTGCGGGATGAGCAGTTCTTC. Protein: CASSRQDPLRDEQFF.

CDR3 DNA: TGCGCCAGCACCCTGAGGGCCCCAGACACTGAAGCTTTCTTT. Amino acids: CASTLRAPDTEAFF. The chain carries TRBV5-1 and TRBJ1-1; D is uncertain. CDR1 and CDR2 from the germline V gene are SGHRS and YFSETQ. V lost 6 bases and J 3 bases, leaving 15 bases between the germline ends. The CDR3 totals 14 residues.

The rearrangement joins TRBV6-4 to TRBJ2-7; 7 bases are a match to TRBD1. This CDR3 spans 16 amino acids. The ends lost 7 bases at V and 1 base at J; junction bases unmatched: 13. Germline V lookup: CDR1 MRHNA, CDR2 SNTAGT. CDR3 DNA: TGTGCCAGCACCGAGGGATGTGACAGGGAATCCTACGAGCAGTACTTC. Amino acids: CASTEGCDRESYEQYF.

V is TRBV7-9 and J is TRBJ2-3; 11 nucleotides match TRBD1. V lost 1 base and J lost 0; bases outside the gene matches: 6. Germline CDR1 and CDR2: SEHNR and FQNEAQ (reference sequence). CDR3 length: 18 amino acids. CDR3 amino acids: CASSLGDRGKSSTDTQYF. Here the CDR3 DNA reads TGTGCCAGCAGCTTAGGGGACAGGGGGAAGTCTAGCACAGATACGCAGTATTTT.

The chain carries TRBV25-1 and TRBJ2-7; 11 nucleotides agree with TRBD2. J was trimmed by 4 bases and V by 3 bases; bases with no gene match: 8. CDR1 and CDR2 from the germline V gene are MGHDK and SYGVNS. There are 16 residues in the CDR3. In DNA form, the CDR3 reads TGTGCCAGCAGTGATTCGAGGGGGACTAGCGGTTACGAGCAGTACTTC. It yields the protein CASSDSRGTSGYEQYF.

The chain employs TRBV14 and TRBJ2-7, with D uncertain. The CDR3 totals 11 residues. V was pared by 4 bases and J by 5 bases, with 6 bases between. In germline, CDR1 is SGHDN, CDR2 FVKESK. For the CDR3, the DNA is TGTGCCAGCAGCCTTCGGGACGAGCAGTACTTC. Translating it yields CASSLRDEQYF.

This clone occurred once. This chain connects TRBV6-5 to TRBJ1-5; D is unresolved. CDR3 length: 15 residues. V was pared by 7 bases and J by 0 bases, with 13 bases between. The V gene's germline CDR1 is MNHEY and CDR2 SVGAGI. The CDR3 protein is CASKTRVYSNQPQHF. The CDR3 DNA is TGTGCCAGCAAAACAAGGGTCTATAGCAATCAGCCCCAGCATTTT.

V usage is TRBV6-7 and J usage is TRBJ1-1, with D possibly TRBD1 on 5 matching bases. TRBV6-7 is reported as an ORF; its role is uncertain. V lost 2 bases and J lost 4, with 8 bases in between. This CDR3 has 13 amino acids. The CDR3 reads CASSYPGVTEAFF. CDR3 nucleotide sequence: TGTGCCAGCAGTTACCCGGGGGTCACTGAAGCTTTCTTT.

The table lists this clone with a count of one. This chain joins TRBV11-1 and TRBJ1-1; 9 bases match TRBD1. Germline values: CDR1 SGHAT, CDR2 FQDESV (reference sequence). The V segment lost 3 bases and the J segment 11 bases; nucleotides outside the gene matches: 7. The CDR3 sequence is 13 residues long. This CDR3 is CASSFSGQGMAFF. CDR3 nucleotides: TGTGCCAGCAGCTTTTCGGGACAGGGAATGGCTTTCTTT. Supplemented by reference TRBV11-1 and TRBJ1-1, the full variable domain reads EAEVAQSPRYKITEKSQAVAFWCDPISGHATLYWYRQILGQGPELLVQFQDESVVDDSQLPKDRFSAERLKGVDSTLKIQPAELGDSAMYLCASSFSGQGMAFFGQGTRLTVV.